The 26 T cell receptor beta chains in this list originate from one sample, sequenced in a study of T cell responses to AZD1222 COVID-19 vaccine. This table comes from immunoSEQ multiplex PCR, and its TCRdb copy is limited to in-frame clones, with some not included. The repertoire holds approximately 130,000 clones, 85% to 90% seen once, with approximately 28% in the top ten. Sample: peripheral blood, taken on day 0 of AZD1222 vaccination. Receptors originate from an adult in good health.

This chain connects TRBV12-5 to TRBJ2-1; no clear D. Germline V gives CDR1 LGHNT, CDR2 FRNRAP. V was trimmed by 0 bases and J by 5 bases, leaving 5 bases between them. This CDR3 has 13 residues. The CDR3 region is CASGLVWDNEQFF. For the CDR3, the DNA is TGTGCTAGTGGTTTGGTATGGGACAATGAGCAGTTCTTC.

The chain joins TRBV12-3 or TRBV12-4 to TRBJ1-4, with unresolved D. CDR3 length equals 13 residues. V shed 6 bases and J shed 8 bases, with 13 bases lying between them. CDR3 loop: CASSGPGREKLFF. The CDR3 coding sequence is TGTGCCAGCAGCGGACCCGGACGAGAAAAACTGTTTTTT.

On this clone: At the DNA level, this CDR3 is encoded by other sequences in the same sample as well. The chain has TRBV18 and TRBJ1-5; no clear D. There are 13 residues in the CDR3. Between the trimmed V and J ends, which lost 3 bases and 1 base, there was a span of 4 bases. Germline lookup yields CDR1 KGHSH and CDR2 LQKENI. CDR3 sequence: CASSPLSNQPQHF. For the CDR3, the DNA is TGTGCCAGCTCACCCTTAAGCAATCAGCCCCAGCATTTT.

This chain links TRBV3-1 (or the pseudogene TRBV3-2) with TRBJ2-7; D tentatively fits TRBD1 or TRBD2 (5 bases each). Germline values: CDR1 LGHDT, CDR2 YNNKEL (reference sequence). CDR3 length: 15 amino acids. V was pared by 0 bases and J by 2 bases, with 11 bases between. CDR3 sequence: CASSQERDQPYEQYF. The CDR3 DNA reads TGTGCCAGCAGCCAAGAAAGGGACCAACCCTACGAGCAGTACTTC.

The rearrangement uses TRBV5-1 and TRBJ2-6; D is ambiguous. CDR1 is SGHRS, CDR2 YFSETQ, per germline. The CDR3 totals 15 residues. Trimming left V 4 bases short and J 2 bases short, with 10 bases between. The CDR3 protein is CASSPGAPGANVLTF. The CDR3 coding sequence is TGCGCCAGCAGCCCCGGTGCCCCTGGGGCCAACGTCCTGACTTTC.

This chain connects TRBV12-3 or TRBV12-4 to TRBJ2-5, with D possibly TRBD1 on 5 matching bases. The CDR3 runs to 11 residues. Between the trimmed V and J ends, which lost 8 bases and 7 bases, there was a span of 11 bases. The CDR3 DNA reads TGTGCCAGCTGCAGGGATCGGACCCAGTACTTC. Translated, it gives CASCRDRTQYF.

This sequence joins TRBV29-1 and TRBJ2-5; no reliable D call. Germline V gene data show CDR1 as SQVTM and CDR2 as ANQGSEA. The CDR3 runs to 12 residues. The ends were cut back, 0 bases at V and 9 bases at J, with 11 bases in the middle. The CDR3 sequence: CSVEDGPGPQYF. The CDR3 nucleotides read TGCAGCGTTGAAGATGGTCCGGGTCCCCAGTACTTC.

The V gene is TRBV4-1, the J gene TRBJ1-1; D gene ambiguous. The ends were cut back, 1 base at V and 7 bases at J, with 25 bases in the middle. This CDR3 is built from 18 residues. Looked up from germline, CDR1 is MGHRA and CDR2 is YSYEKL. The CDR3 region is CASSQGDSRAQKAGEAFF. DNA of the CDR3: TGCGCCAGCAGCCAAGGTGATTCCCGGGCCCAAAAGGCGGGTGAAGCTTTCTTT.

The V gene is TRBV5-1, the J gene TRBJ2-1, with D perhaps TRBD2 (6 bases). The CDR3 sequence is 15 residues long. Germline lookup yields CDR1 SGHRS and CDR2 YFSETQ. The V end was cut by 0 bases, the J end by 6 bases, with 13 bases between. The CDR3 is CASSLEGYGGNEQFF. CDR3 bases: TGCGCCAGCAGCTTGGAAGGATACGGGGGCAATGAGCAGTTCTTC. The complete variable domain, with remaining parts taken from reference TRBV5-1 and TRBJ2-1, reads KAGVTQTPRYLIKTRGQQVTLSCSPISGHRSVSWYQQTPGQGLQFLFEYFSETQRNKGNFPGRFSGRQFSNSRSEMNVSTLELGDSALYLCASSLEGYGGNEQFFGPGTRLTVL.

The rearrangement joins TRBV3-1 (or the pseudogene TRBV3-2) to TRBJ2-5; D gene uncertain. Trimming took off 1 base at V and 0 bases at J, with 15 bases between the two ends. The germline gives CDR1 LGHDT, CDR2 YNNKEL (reference sequence). The CDR3 extends over 17 amino acids. The CDR3 DNA reads TGTGCCAGCAGCCAAGTTTCCTCTAAACTCTACCAAGAGACCCAGTACTTC. Translated: CASSQVSSKLYQETQYF.

The chain carries TRBV7-9 and TRBJ1-5; D uncertain. With 0 bases removed from V and 6 bases from J, the gap between germline ends came to 15 bases. The V gene's germline CDR1 is SEHNR and CDR2 FQNEAQ (reference sequence). This CDR3 region has 16 residues. The CDR3 DNA reads TGTGCCAGCAGCTTAGCGGCTGGGGTATCCGGTCAGCCCCAGCATTTT. Its protein is CASSLAAGVSGQPQHF.

V and J are TRBV19 and TRBJ1-2, with a tentative D call TRBD1 (6 bases). Trimming left V 7 bases short and J 3 bases short, with 12 bases between. Germline V lookup: CDR1 LNHDA, CDR2 SQIVND (reference sequence). The CDR3 covers 13 residues. CDR3 residues: CASNNRTDYGYTF. CDR3 sequence (DNA): TGTGCCAGTAATAACAGGACAGACTATGGCTACACCTTC.

The chain carries TRBV6-2 or TRBV6-3 and TRBJ2-3, with D unclear. Germline CDR1 reads MNHEY; CDR2 reads SVGEGT. The length of the CDR3 is 11 residues. Trimming shortened V by 5 bases and J by 2 bases, and 2 bases separated the two germline ends. The CDR3 DNA follows: TGTGCCAGCAGTAACACAGATACGCAGTATTTT. This codes for CASSNTDTQYF.

The rearrangement joins TRBV5-1 to TRBJ2-5; D possibly corresponds to TRBD2 (5 bases). Germline lookup yields CDR1 SGHRS and CDR2 YFSETQ. V was clipped by 0 bases and J by 4 bases, with 13 bases between them. The CDR3 totals 15 residues. For the CDR3, the DNA is TGCGCCAGCAGCTTGGCCGGGATAGCAGGAGAGACCCAGTACTTC. This encodes CASSLAGIAGETQYF.

Only a few counts were recorded for this clone. The V gene is TRBV12-3 or TRBV12-4, the J gene TRBJ1-5; D not certain. This CDR3 region has 13 residues. Between the trimmed V and J ends, which lost 0 bases and 7 bases, there was a span of 7 bases. For the CDR3, the DNA is TGTGCCAGCAGTTTAGCGCGTGGACAGCCCCAGCATTTT. It encodes CASSLARGQPQHF.

The genes are TRBV6-5 and TRBJ2-6; D perhaps matches TRBD1 (5 bases). The CDR3 is 15 residues long. V dropped 2 bases and J dropped 4 bases, with 9 bases sitting between them. Germline V gene data show CDR1 as MNHEY and CDR2 as SVGAGI. CDR3 loop: CASSYVGVGANVLTF. The CDR3 DNA reads as TGTGCCAGCAGTTACGTAGGGGTCGGGGCCAACGTCCTGACTTTC.

This sequence joins TRBV24-1 and TRBJ2-1, with TRBD2 matching over 8 bases. The germline gives CDR1 KGHDR, CDR2 SFDVKD. Losses at the gene ends were 5 bases for V and 7 bases for J; bases not matched to a gene: 9. The CDR3 has 15 amino acids. DNA for the CDR3: TGTGCCACCAGTGGTGCCGGGACTAGAGCGAATGAGCAGTTCTTC. This codes for CATSGAGTRANEQFF.

This clone occurred once. V usage is TRBV25-1 and J usage is TRBJ1-1; D is unclear. V was cut by 4 bases and J by 0 bases, with 6 bases left in between. CDR1 is MGHDK, CDR2 SYGVNS, per germline. The CDR3 spans 13 residues. CDR3 protein: CASSAAMNTEAFF. The CDR3 coding sequence is TGTGCCAGCAGTGCGGCGATGAACACTGAAGCTTTCTTT. The entire variable domain, with the rest obtained from reference TRBV25-1 and TRBJ1-1, is as follows: EADIYQTPRYLVIGTGKKITLECSQTMGHDKMYWYQQDPGMELHLIHYSYGVNSTEKGDLSSESTVSRIRTEHFPLTLESARPSHTSQYLCASSAAMNTEAFFGQGTRLTVV.

V usage is TRBV6-5 and J usage is TRBJ1-1, with D unresolved. With 6 bases removed from V and 11 bases from J, the gap between germline ends came to 16 bases. The CDR3 totals 12 residues. Germline lookup yields CDR1 MNHEY and CDR2 SVGAGI. This chain's CDR3 is CASSPLGREAFF. In nucleotides, the CDR3 is TGTGCCAGCAGCCCCCTAGGTAGAGAGGCTTTCTTT.

V is TRBV5-8 and J is TRBJ1-6; 9 positions agree with TRBD1. From germline, CDR1 is SGHTS and CDR2 YDEGEE. With V trimmed by 10 bases and J by 1 base, 9 bases remained unmatched. CDR3 length: 16 residues. CDR3: CAGRRDRESYNSPLHF. The CDR3 DNA reads as TGTGCCGGTCGCCGGGACAGGGAATCCTATAATTCACCCCTCCACTTT.

The rearrangement links TRBV6-1 to TRBJ2-7, with 7 bases matching TRBD1. Germline trimming cut 3 bases from V and 5 bases from J; bases unmatched to any gene: 7. Germline-derived CDR1 and CDR2 are MNHNS and SASEGT. The CDR3 contains 14 residues. CDR3 loop: CASSEGQPSDEQYF. The CDR3 DNA sequence: TGTGCCAGCAGTGAGGGACAGCCGTCGGACGAGCAGTACTTC.

A word on this clone: Mismatch with germline at one junction end may stem from a read error. This sequence joins TRBV7-9 and TRBJ2-1, with TRBD2 identical over 9 bases. Germline V lookup: CDR1 SEHNR, CDR2 FQNEAQ (reference sequence). The CDR3 extends over 14 amino acids. CDR3 DNA sequence: TGTGCCAGCAGCATAGCGGGGGCGATCAATGAGCAGTTCTTC. Protein: CASSIAGAINEQFF. The full variable domain, in which reference TRBV7-9 and TRBJ2-1 provide the parts outside the CDR3, is DTGVSQNPRHKITKRGQNVTFRCDPISEHNRLYWYRQTLGQGPEFLTYFQNEAQLEKSRLLSDRFSAERPKGSFSTLEIQRTEQGDSAMYLCASSIAGAINEQFFGPGTRLTVL.

J is TRBJ2-3 and V is TRBV7-2, with 10 bases matching TRBD2. The CDR3 spans 18 residues. Germline CDR1 reads SGHTA; CDR2 reads FQGNSA. V trimming: 4 bases; J trimming: 0 bases; junction bases outside the gene matches: 10. The CDR3 reads CASSSASGRGGSTDTQYF. The CDR3 coding sequence is TGTGCCAGCAGCTCGGCTAGCGGGAGAGGGGGCAGCACAGATACGCAGTATTTT. The full variable domain, its missing parts supplied by reference TRBV7-2 and TRBJ2-3, is GAGVSQSPSNKVTEKGKDVELRCDPISGHTALYWYRQSLGQGLEFLIYFQGNSAPDKSGLPSDRFSAERTGGSVSTLTIQRTQQEDSAVYLCASSSASGRGGSTDTQYFGPGTRLTVL.

The chain uses TRBV2 and TRBJ2-1; TRBD2 might be the D (6 bases). V was pared by 5 bases and J by 6 bases, with 11 bases between. CDR1 is SNHLY and CDR2 is FYNNEI in the germline V gene. The CDR3 is 13 residues long. The CDR3 spells CASSTGTGNEQFF. CDR3 nucleotides: TGTGCCAGCAGTACCGGGACTGGCAATGAGCAGTTCTTC.

The table lists this clone with a count of one. The J gene is TRBJ2-4, the V gene TRBV5-5; 7 positions agree with TRBD2. CDR1 is SGHKS, CDR2 YYEKEE, per germline (reference sequence). The J segment lost 1 base and the V segment lost 3 bases, leaving 1 base of the junction unmatched. The length of the CDR3 is 14 residues. This chain's CDR3 is CASSSGGAKNIQYF. The CDR3 DNA sequence: TGTGCCAGCAGCTCCGGGGGGGCCAAAAACATTCAGTACTTC.

This rearrangement joins TRBV5-1 to TRBJ2-3; D is undetermined. V lost 3 bases, J lost 6 bases, and 17 bases lay in between. Germline CDR1 and CDR2: SGHRS and YFSETQ. This CDR3 region has 15 residues. The CDR3 sequence: CASSSTGQSDDTQYF. As DNA, the CDR3 is TGCGCCAGCAGCTCCACCGGCCAGTCCGACGATACGCAGTATTTT. Combining the CDR3 with reference TRBV5-1 and TRBJ2-3 gives the whole variable domain KAGVTQTPRYLIKTRGQQVTLSCSPISGHRSVSWYQQTPGQGLQFLFEYFSETQRNKGNFPGRFSGRQFSNSRSEMNVSTLELGDSALYLCASSSTGQSDDTQYFGPGTRLTVL.